Presented here are 28 T cell receptor beta chains from one specimen sequenced in a study of human T cells and chemical hapten exposure. Using its own MiXCR run on the RACE reads, TCRdb lists one record per CDR3 protein. This sample has some 340,000 distinct CDR3 sequences, with under 9% found just once. As to time point: patch test 1, 2 weeks after DPC sensitization. This sample's treatment: therapeutic diphenylcyclopropenone sensitization with weekly scalp DPC. Sequenced material: whole blood, taken in connection with sensitization to the hapten diphenylcyclopropenone (DPC). All receptors derive from a woman aged 18 to 35 with alopecia areata. Some clones in this sample may be carry-over from other donors' samples.

The chain has TRBV12-3 or TRBV12-4 and TRBJ1-1, with D uncertain. This CDR3 contains 16 residues. Trimming took 1 base from V and 0 from J, leaving 12 bases between them. Here the CDR3 DNA reads TGTGCCAGCAGTTTAGGGGCCGACACCCTGAACACTGAAGCTTTCTTT. Its translation is CASSLGADTLNTEAFF.

The sample holds many counts of this clonotype. In DNA form, the CDR3 reads TGTGCCAGCAGCTTAATTCTCGGCACAGATACGCAGTATTTT. Protein: CASSLILGTDTQYF. The rearrangement links TRBV11-2 to TRBJ2-3; no reliable D call. This CDR3 is built from 14 residues. CDR1 is SGHAT, CDR2 FQNNGV, per germline. The V end was cut by 2 bases, the J end by 1 base, with 7 bases between.

This clonotype has ten or more counts. The V gene is TRBV6-2 or TRBV6-3, the J gene TRBJ2-7, with 7 positions matching TRBD1. The CDR3 has 12 residues. V shed 5 bases and J 7 bases; nucleotides not matched to a gene: 5. From germline, CDR1 is MNHEY and CDR2 SVGEGT. CDR3 loop: CASSKGALEQYF. The CDR3 coding sequence is TGTGCCAGCAGTAAGGGGGCGTTGGAGCAGTACTTC.

This clonotype was observed a few times. The chain combines TRBV29-1 with TRBJ2-3, with 9 positions matching TRBD2. Losses at the gene ends were 3 bases for V and 2 bases for J; bases not matched to a gene: 9. This CDR3 is 16 amino acids long. Looked up from germline, CDR1 is SQVTM and CDR2 is ANQGSEA. This CDR3 reads CSVEGDSGGSTDTQYF. In DNA form, the CDR3 reads TGCAGCGTTGAGGGGGATAGCGGGGGATCCACAGATACGCAGTATTTT.

This clonotype was recorded a few times. The chain is built from TRBV20-1 and TRBJ2-7; D may be TRBD1 or TRBD2 (5 bases each). Germline loops: CDR1 DFQATT, CDR2 SNEGSKA (reference sequence). The V end lost 6 bases, the J end lost 2 bases, and 17 bases lay between the germline ends. The CDR3 sequence is 14 residues long. The CDR3 DNA reads TGCAGTGCAAGCGAGGGGCGGAACCCCTACGAGCAGTACTTC. Translation: CSASEGRNPYEQYF.

This clonotype was detected many times. The chain links TRBV6-2 or TRBV6-3 to TRBJ1-1, with 7 nucleotides matching TRBD1. The trim removed 0 bases at V and 11 bases at J, leaving 6 bases unmatched. The CDR3 extends over 13 amino acids. Germline lookup yields CDR1 MNHEY and CDR2 SVGEGT. This CDR3 reads CASSYSRTGDAFF. CDR3 nucleotide sequence: TGTGCCAGCAGTTACTCACGGACAGGAGACGCTTTCTTT.

The rearrangement uses TRBV7-2 and TRBJ1-6, with 7 bases identical to TRBD1. Germline CDR1 and CDR2: SGHTA and FQGNSA. V trimming: 6 bases; J trimming: 4 bases; junction bases outside the gene matches: 3. The length of the CDR3 is 14 residues. The CDR3 DNA reads TGTGCCAGCAGGTCGACAGGGTATAATTCACCCCTCCACTTT. Translated: CASRSTGYNSPLHF.

This clonotype was counted between two and nine times. The chain employs TRBV27 and TRBJ1-4; D might be TRBD1 (5 bases). V was cut by 4 bases and J by 7 bases, with 13 bases left in between. The germline CDR1 and CDR2 sequences are MNHEY and SMNVEV (reference sequence). CDR3 length: 14 residues. The CDR3 reads CASSWGRTLEKLFF. CDR3 in DNA: TGTGCCAGCAGTTGGGGCAGGACCCTTGAAAAACTGTTTTTT.

This clonotype has at least ten counts. The chain is built from TRBV6-1 and TRBJ2-5; 11 nucleotides agree with TRBD2. CDR3 size: 16 residues. V shed 7 bases, J shed 5 bases, and the junction held 12 bases outside the gene matches. Germline V gives CDR1 MNHNS, CDR2 SASEGT. The CDR3 spells CASTRVAGGRRETQYF. CDR3 bases: TGTGCCAGCACGAGGGTAGCGGGGGGGCGTCGGGAGACCCAGTACTTC.

The J gene is TRBJ1-2, the V gene TRBV6-1, with TRBD1 identical over 7 bases. CDR1 and CDR2 (germline): MNHNS, SASEGT. This CDR3 comprises 15 residues. With V trimmed by 7 bases and J by 3 bases, 11 bases remained unmatched. The CDR3 protein is CASKKDRDTYYGYTF. For the CDR3, the DNA is TGTGCCAGCAAAAAAGACAGGGACACTTACTATGGCTACACCTTC.

This clonotype was detected a few times. The rearrangement links TRBV20-1 to TRBJ2-7; TRBD2 agrees at 9 bases. Germline loops: CDR1 DFQATT, CDR2 SNEGSKA (reference sequence). The ends lost 0 bases at V and 2 bases at J; junction bases unmatched: 8. The CDR3 sequence is 16 residues long. The CDR3 DNA follows: TGCAGTGCTAGAGAGGTTCTAGCGGGGAACACCTACGAGCAGTACTTC. Translated, it gives CSAREVLAGNTYEQYF.

This clonotype was picked up many times. J is TRBJ2-2 and V is TRBV6-2 or TRBV6-3; 8 bases fit TRBD2. Unmatched junction bases numbered 4, after V lost 7 bases and J lost 0 bases. Germline CDR1 MNHEY, CDR2 SVGEGT. CDR3 length equals 15 residues. CDR3 in DNA: TGTGCCAGCACCCTCGGGGGGGCGAACACCGGGGAGCTGTTTTTT. Protein: CASTLGGANTGELFF.

Comment on this clonotype: This clone may be a read error of a much larger clone one base away. V and J are TRBV7-9 and TRBJ1-4; no firm D call. Trimming pared 3 bases from V and 8 bases from J, leaving 4 bases between. The CDR3 length is 11 residues. The germline V gene has CDR1 SEHNR and CDR2 FQNEAQ (reference sequence). As DNA, the CDR3 is TGTGCCAGCAGCTTTGAGGAAAAACTGTTTTTT. Its translation: CASSFEEKLFF.

This clonotype was observed at least ten times. The V call is TRBV12-3 or TRBV12-4, the J call TRBJ2-2; D might be TRBD2 (6 bases). This CDR3 has 15 residues. V lost 3 bases and J 5 bases, leaving 13 bases between the germline ends. The CDR3 coding sequence is TGTGCCAGCAGTTTTCGCGGGGTTGGAACCGGGGAGCTGTTTTTT. This translates into CASSFRGVGTGELFF.

The genes are TRBV11-2 and TRBJ2-1; 8 nucleotides align to TRBD1. Germline loops: CDR1 SGHAT, CDR2 FQNNGV. The CDR3 spans 15 residues. V was clipped by 5 bases and J by 12 bases; unmatched bases: 15. The chain's CDR3 is CASSLTPWRTGRQFF. CDR3 sequence (DNA): TGTGCCAGCAGCCTAACGCCATGGAGGACAGGGAGGCAGTTCTTC.

This clonotype was detected a few times. V usage is TRBV20-1 and J usage is TRBJ2-6; D remains unclear. Germline V gives CDR1 DFQATT, CDR2 SNEGSKA (reference sequence). V shed 6 bases and J shed 1 base, with 10 bases lying between them. This CDR3 has 14 amino acids. CDR3 sequence (DNA): TGCAGTGCCCCTCTGTGGTCTGGGGCCAACGTCCTGACTTTC. Encoded protein: CSAPLWSGANVLTF.

This clonotype was observed at least ten times. V and J are TRBV10-3 and TRBJ2-4; 7 positions match TRBD2. The V gene end was trimmed by 3 bases and the J gene end by 2 bases; junction bases not matched to a gene: 1. Per germline, CDR1 ENHRY and CDR2 SYGVKD. The CDR3 runs to 14 residues. DNA of the CDR3: TGTGCCATCAGTGATAGCGGGTCCAAAAACATTCAGTACTTC. It is translated as CAISDSGSKNIQYF.

This clonotype was seen a few times. This chain uses TRBV6-2 or TRBV6-3 with TRBJ1-5; 8 nucleotides line up with TRBD1. The V gene's germline CDR1 is MNHEY and CDR2 SVGEGT. Trimming took 4 bases from V and 6 from J; bases not matched to a gene: 8. The CDR3 spans 15 residues. The CDR3 reads CASSSRTGYAQPQHF. The CDR3 DNA sequence: TGTGCCAGCAGTTCCCGGACAGGGTATGCTCAGCCCCAGCATTTT.

The rearrangement links TRBV12-3 or TRBV12-4 to TRBJ1-5; 7 nucleotides align to TRBD1. J gave up 3 bases and V 7 bases, and 6 bases lay outside the gene matches. The CDR3 is made up of 14 amino acids. CDR3 residues: CASNYGTANQPQHF. CDR3 bases: TGTGCCAGCAATTACGGGACAGCCAATCAGCCCCAGCATTTT.

The chain links TRBV2 to TRBJ2-5, with D perhaps TRBD2 (5 bases). The V end was cut by 8 bases, the J end by 2 bases, with 9 bases between. This CDR3 comprises 12 residues. Germline V gives CDR1 SNHLY, CDR2 FYNNEI. CDR3 in DNA: TGTGCCAGCCGCGGGTTACAAGAGACCCAGTACTTC. Encoded protein: CASRGLQETQYF.

The rearrangement uses TRBV27 and TRBJ2-7, with D possibly being TRBD2 (6 bases). The CDR3 extends over 16 amino acids. Between the trimmed V and J ends, which lost 5 bases and 3 bases, there was a span of 20 bases. Germline CDR1 MNHEY, CDR2 SMNVEV (reference sequence). The CDR3 loop reads CASSPNPGDGGYEQYF. CDR3 coding DNA: TGTGCCAGCAGTCCAAATCCCGGGGACGGGGGCTACGAGCAGTACTTC.

Only a few counts were recorded for this clonotype. V gene TRBV5-1 combines with J gene TRBJ2-5; TRBD1 matches 7 bases. The junction had 6 bases not matched to a gene; V was cut back by 4 bases and J by 3 bases. Per the germline V gene, CDR1 is SGHRS and CDR2 is YFSETQ. There are 14 residues in the CDR3. The CDR3 DNA follows: TGCGCCAGCAGCAAGGACCAGGGGGAAGAGACCCAGTACTTC. As protein: CASSKDQGEETQYF.

In this sample, this clonotype turned up many times. The chain joins TRBV13 to TRBJ2-1; weak D call: TRBD2 (5 bases). The CDR3 is made up of 13 amino acids. The ends were cut back, 5 bases at V and 8 bases at J, with 13 bases in the middle. Germline V gene lookup returns CDR1 PRHDT and CDR2 FYEKMQ (reference sequence). DNA of the CDR3: TGTGCCAGCAGCCCGAGGGTTGGGGATGAGCAGTTCTTC. Its translation is CASSPRVGDEQFF.

This chain connects TRBV7-2 to TRBJ2-1, with 9 bases that match TRBD1. The germline CDR1 and CDR2 sequences are SGHTA and FQGNSA. This CDR3 is 15 amino acids long. The V segment lost 2 bases and the J segment 8 bases; nucleotides outside the gene matches: 7. CDR3 DNA sequence: TGTGCCAGCAGCTTACCCGGGACAGGGATCCATGAGCAGTTCTTC. This codes for CASSLPGTGIHEQFF.

This clonotype was seen repeatedly, ten times or more. The CDR3 DNA reads as TGTGCCAGCTCACATCGACCTGGAAGCGGCTTCTCCTACAATGAGCAGTTCTTC. Translated: CASSHRPGSGFSYNEQFF. V and J are TRBV18 and TRBJ2-1, with D perhaps matching TRBD2 (5 bases). V dropped 4 bases and J dropped 0 bases, with 19 bases sitting between them. Germline V gene sequence: CDR1 KGHSH, CDR2 LQKENI. This CDR3 has 18 residues.

There are a few counts of this clonotype. V gene TRBV10-3 combines with J gene TRBJ2-7; 7 bases line up with TRBD1. Per germline, CDR1 ENHRY and CDR2 SYGVKD. Trimming removed 3 bases from V and 5 bases from J; junction bases left unmatched: 4. The CDR3 covers 13 residues. The DNA of the CDR3 is TGTGCCATCAGTGATTTAGGGGGCCACGAGCAGTACTTC. Its protein product is CAISDLGGHEQYF.

The V gene is TRBV7-2, the J gene TRBJ2-7; possibly TRBD2 for D (5 bases). Germline V CDR1 and CDR2: SGHTA, FQGNSA. This CDR3 is 15 amino acids long. V gave up 8 bases and J gave up 0 bases, with 17 bases separating them. The CDR3 nucleotides are TGTGCCAGCTCAAGGTCCCAGACTACCTCCTACGAGCAGTACTTC. Translated: CASSRSQTTSYEQYF.

In its sample, this clonotype was seen a few times. In DNA, the CDR3 is TGTGCCAGCAGCTCCTCTTGGACGGCTATCCAAGAGACCCAGTACTTC. Translation gives CASSSSWTAIQETQYF. The rearrangement uses TRBV28 and TRBJ2-5, with no clear D. V lost 6 bases and J lost 1, with 18 bases in between. The CDR3 loop spans 16 amino acids. The germline V gene encodes CDR1 MDHEN and CDR2 SYDVKM.